Described below is a single T cell receptor beta chain sequence and its context. Antigen unknown. This sample is drawn from a study of beta chain features in type 1 diabetes. Study overall: Patients looked much like healthy donors when it came to age, gender and cell yields.

The germline V and J ends were trimmed by 4 bases and 2 bases, with 18 bases remaining between them. Germline values: CDR1 SGDLS, CDR2 YYNGEE. The CDR3 consists of 16 residues. The study reverse transcribed the entire isolated RNA, so it sequenced expressed TCRB transcripts. Data came from immunoSEQ multiplex PCR; TCRdb stores just in-frame clones and leaves some out. The table has a few hundred thousand clones, approximately 10% seen once. Study-level findings and limits: When Type 1 diabetes patients were examined, their TCRB CDR3s proved moderately but significantly shorter in all four CD4+ subsets. VDJ junctions sequenced from type 1 diabetes patients showed fewer insertions and more deletions.

What was sequenced was naive CD4+ T cells from blood. This rearrangement joins TRBV9 to TRBJ1-2; TRBD1 might be the D (5 bases). The TCR comes from a man aged 30-40 years with type 1 diabetes. The CDR3 region has the DNA TGTGCCAGCAGCCCTAGCGACTCCGGGGCCAACTATGGCTACACCTTC. Residues: CASSPSDSGANYGYTF.